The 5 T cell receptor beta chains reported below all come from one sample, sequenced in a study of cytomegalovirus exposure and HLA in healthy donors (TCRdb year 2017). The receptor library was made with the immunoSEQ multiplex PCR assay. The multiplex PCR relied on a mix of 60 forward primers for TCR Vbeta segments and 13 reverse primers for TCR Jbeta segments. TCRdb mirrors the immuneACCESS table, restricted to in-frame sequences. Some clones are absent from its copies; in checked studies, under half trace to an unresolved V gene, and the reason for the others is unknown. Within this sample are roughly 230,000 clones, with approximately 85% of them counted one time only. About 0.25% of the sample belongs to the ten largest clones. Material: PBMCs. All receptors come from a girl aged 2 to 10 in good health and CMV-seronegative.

In nucleotides, the CDR3 is TGTGCCAGTAGTATAGACCCCCCGGGAGGGCGGGCTAATGAAAAACTGTTTTTT. Protein: CASSIDPPGGRANEKLFF. The V and J genes are TRBV19 and TRBJ1-4; D gene ambiguous. Trimming took off 0 bases at V and 3 bases at J, with 17 bases between the two ends. Germline V CDR1 and CDR2: LNHDA, SQIVND (reference sequence). The CDR3 has 18 residues.

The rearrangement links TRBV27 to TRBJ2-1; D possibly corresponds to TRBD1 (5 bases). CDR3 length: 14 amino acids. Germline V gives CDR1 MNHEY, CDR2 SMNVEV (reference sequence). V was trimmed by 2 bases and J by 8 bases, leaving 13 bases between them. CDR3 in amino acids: CASSLGLQVDEQFF. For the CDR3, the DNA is TGTGCCAGCAGTTTAGGTTTACAGGTCGATGAGCAGTTCTTC.

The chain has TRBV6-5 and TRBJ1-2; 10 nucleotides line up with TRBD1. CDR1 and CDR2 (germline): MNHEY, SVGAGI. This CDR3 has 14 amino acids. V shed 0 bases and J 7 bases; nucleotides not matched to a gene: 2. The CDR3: CASSYSGTGVGYTF. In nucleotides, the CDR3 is TGTGCCAGCAGTTACTCGGGGACAGGGGTTGGCTACACCTTC.

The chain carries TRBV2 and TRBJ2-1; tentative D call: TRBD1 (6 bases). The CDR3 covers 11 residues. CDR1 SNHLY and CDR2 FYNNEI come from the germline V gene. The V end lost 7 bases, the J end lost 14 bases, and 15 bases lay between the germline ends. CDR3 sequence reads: CASMRQVKEFF. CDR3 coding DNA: TGTGCCAGCATGAGACAGGTGAAGGAGTTCTTC.

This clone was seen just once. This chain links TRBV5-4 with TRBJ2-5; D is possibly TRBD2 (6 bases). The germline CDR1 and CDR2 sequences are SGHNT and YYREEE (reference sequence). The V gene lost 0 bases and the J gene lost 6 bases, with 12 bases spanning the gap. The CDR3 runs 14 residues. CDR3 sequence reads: CASSLGGVVKTQYF. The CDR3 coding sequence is TGTGCCAGCAGCTTGGGGGGGGTCGTGAAGACCCAGTACTTC.